These 4 T cell receptor beta chains were sequenced from one sample in a study of T-cell memory formation after mild COVID-19. Each CDR3 protein is one row after TCRdb ran MiXCR on the 5' RACE reads. The sample shows 300,000 to 400,000 distinct CDR3 sequences, roughly 15% of them seen only once. The material sequenced was PBMCs or a T cell subset sorted from them (not recorded which). The receptor source for this set is a man aged 18 to 30 who had mild COVID-19 (a few samples of this study predate the infection). Cell type and time point are not known.

This clonotype was detected a few times. The chain has TRBV7-9 and TRBJ2-7; 7 bases are shared with TRBD1. V dropped 2 bases and J dropped 3; count of bases not matched to a gene: 7. The CDR3 is made up of 15 amino acids. Germline V lookup: CDR1 SEHNR, CDR2 FQNEAQ (reference sequence). As DNA, the CDR3 is TGTGCCAGCAGCTTAAGTACAGGGGTAGGCTACGAGCAGTACTTC. It translates to CASSLSTGVGYEQYF.

The genes are TRBV9 and TRBJ1-2; D perhaps matches TRBD1 (5 bases). This CDR3 has 17 amino acids. V was cut by 0 bases and J by 7 bases, with 22 bases left in between. CDR1 is SGDLS and CDR2 is YYNGEE in the germline V gene. The CDR3 reads CASSVATPAGRVGGYTF. The CDR3 DNA reads TGTGCCAGCAGCGTAGCCACCCCGGCGGGCAGGGTGGGTGGCTACACCTTC.

The table lists this clonotype with a few counts. This sequence joins TRBV29-1 and TRBJ2-1; 9 nucleotides line up with TRBD2. This CDR3 has 12 amino acids. The germline V gene has CDR1 SQVTM and CDR2 ANQGSEA. Trimming took 7 bases from V and 4 from J; bases not matched to a gene: 2. For the CDR3, the DNA is TGCAGCGCCCTAGCGGGGTACAATGAGCAGTTCTTC. This encodes CSALAGYNEQFF.

The chain couples TRBV12-3 or TRBV12-4 to TRBJ1-1; 7 positions match TRBD1. The V gene end was trimmed by 10 bases and the J gene end by 0 bases; junction bases not matched to a gene: 5. The length of the CDR3 is 13 residues. The CDR3 nucleotides read TGTGCCACCACGGGACAGTTGAACACTGAAGCTTTCTTT. The encoded protein is CATTGQLNTEAFF.